These T cell receptor beta chains were read from a single sample in a study of CD8+CD57+ T cells in acquired aplastic anemia. TCRdb redid the calling of the reads with MiXCR, one entry per CDR3 protein. The sample lists roughly 420,000 distinct CDR3 sequences; under 80% were seen once. Specimen: sorted CD4+, CD8+, or CD8+CD57+ T cells (not recorded which) from PBMCs. The source of these receptors is a human donor in good health, serving as a control. Both conserved end residues are part of each CDR3. Fields, in order: D gene, J gene, clone size, V gene, CDR3 DNA, CDR3 protein. A D gene is named only where the DNA matches it firmly. Size is stated for part of the rows, as once, few or many counts, or as a class when the clone is expanded.

-,TRBJ1-2,-,TRBV15,TGTGCCACCAGCAGTAAGGCAGGGATCCCCTACGAGCAGTCCTTC,CATSSKAGIPYEQSF
-,TRBJ1-1,-,TRBV7-8,TGTGCCAGCAGCGGTGCCGGGATGGAAGTGGAAGCTGAAGCTTTCTTT,CASSGAGMEVEAEAFF
-,TRBJ2-5,few,TRBV9,TGTGCCAGCAGCCAAGATCTAGGCCATAGGCCCCTCTACTTC,CASSQDLGHRPLYF
-,TRBJ1-5,-,TRBV5-1,TGCGCCAGCAGCTTGGTGGAGGGGGGTGGCCAGCATTTT,CASSLVEGGGQHF
TRBD1,TRBJ1-2,once,TRBV25-1,TGTGCCAGCAGTGAAGTCCGTGGGACAGGGGTAGGTGGCTACACCTTC,CASSEVRGTGVGGYTF
TRBD1,TRBJ2-3,-,TRBV7-2,TGTGCCAGCAGCTTGACCACGGGCAGGGGGCAAGAGACCCAGTATTTT,CASSLTTGRGQETQYF
TRBD2,TRBJ2-7,-,TRBV7-2,TGTGCCAGCAGCTTAGGTAGCGGGGGCACGAGCTCCTACGAGCAGTACTTC,CASSLGSGGTSSYEQYF
-,TRBJ2-1,-,TRBV19,TGTGCCACTAGTGAAGGGGCCCGCGCTGAGCAGTTCTTC,CATSEGARAEQFF
TRBD1,TRBJ2-5,-,TRBV6-9,TGTGCCAGCAGTGTAAATGGACAGGGCCAAGAGACCCAGTACTTC,CASSVNGQGQETQYF
TRBD1,TRBJ1-1,-,TRBV10-3,TGTGCCATCGCTTTAACAGGGGACACTGAAGCTTTCTTT,CAIALTGDTEAFF
-,TRBJ2-7,-,TRBV7-2,TGTGCCAGCAGCCCGCAGCGGACCTACGAGCAGTACTTC,CASSPQRTYEQYF
-,TRBJ2-3,-,TRBV7-2,TGTGCCAGCAGTTCCACAGTTACGCAGTATTTT,CASSSTVTQYF
-,TRBJ1-2,few,TRBV29-1,TGCAGCGTTGAAGACCAGCAACAGATGCGAGCTTTC,CSVEDQQQMRAF
TRBD2,TRBJ2-3,many,TRBV15,TGTGCCACCAGCAGATCACATGGGGGTAGCGGGGGCCTCACAGATACGCAGTATTTT,CATSRSHGGSGGLTDTQYF
-,TRBJ2-2,-,TRBV7-2,TGTGCCACCAGTTACCCCAGAGCCACGAAAAACGGGGAGCTGTTTTTT,CATSYPRATKNGELFF
-,TRBJ2-1,-,TRBV6-1,TGTGCCAGCAGCCGGCAGGGCGTTAGCAATGAGCAGTTCTTC,CASSRQGVSNEQFF
-,TRBJ2-7,-,TRBV19,TGTGCCAGCCGCCCCCTTGACGGCTCCTCCTACGAGCAGTACTTC,CASRPLDGSSYEQYF
-,TRBJ2-7,-,TRBV14,TGTGCCAGCAGCCAAGCCTGGAGCGAGCAGTACTTC,CASSQAWSEQYF
-,TRBJ2-7,-,TRBV12-3/TRBV12-4,TGTGCCAGCAGCCCAATAGCGGGACAGGTCGAGCAGTACTTC,CASSPIAGQVEQYF
-,TRBJ2-7,-,TRBV5-4,TGTGCCAGCAGCTTGGAAGCCAACTCTGGAGAGCAGTACTTC,CASSLEANSGEQYF
TRBD1,TRBJ1-5,-,TRBV7-3,TGTGCCAGCAGCCAGGACAGGAACACTGAAGCTTTCTATCATTTT,CASSQDRNTEAFYHF
TRBD1,TRBJ2-1,-,TRBV2,TGTGCCAGCAGCCCAGGGACAGATTACAGTGAGCAGTTCTTC,CASSPGTDYSEQFF
-,TRBJ1-1,-,TRBV7-2,TGTGCCAGCAGCCTCACGGTTGGGACTGAAGCTTTCTTT,CASSLTVGTEAFF
-,TRBJ2-2,-,TRBV7-2,TGTGCCACACGCTTAGTTCCAGGCCCGGGCTACACCGTGGAGCTGTTTTTT,CATRLVPGPGYTVELFF
-,TRBJ2-7,-,TRBV7-2,TGTGCCAGCAGCGCCGGGGTTGGCGGGTACAAGCAGTACTTC,CASSAGVGGYKQYF
TRBD2,TRBJ2-3,-,TRBV20-1,TGCAGTGCTTCCGGGACTAGCGGGGTACTTAGCACAGATACGCAGTATTTT,CSASGTSGVLSTDTQYF
-,TRBJ1-2,-,TRBV20-1,TGCAGTGCTAGAGACTGGGACATAAACTATGGCTACACCTTC,CSARDWDINYGYTF
TRBD1,TRBJ1-5,-,TRBV15,TGTGCCACCAGCTCGACAGGGATCAGCAATCAGCCCCCGCATTTT,CATSSTGISNQPPHF
TRBD1,TRBJ1-5,once,TRBV6-5,TGTGCCAGCACCAGGGGGGGGATTAGCAATCAGCCCCAGCATTTT,CASTRGGISNQPQHF
TRBD1,TRBJ1-2,-,TRBV20-1,TGCAGCGCAGGGGGACAGGGGGCATGTAACTATGGCTACACCTTC,CSAGGQGACNYGYTF
-,TRBJ2-3,-,TRBV5-6,TGTGCCAGCAGCTCGCGACAGGATACGCAGTATTTT,CASSSRQDTQYF
TRBD1,TRBJ1-5,-,TRBV19,TGTGCCAGTAGTATAGGGACAGGGTACAATCAGCCCCAGCATTTT,CASSIGTGYNQPQHF
-,TRBJ1-4,few,TRBV3-1,TGTGCCAGCAGCCCCGTTGGGGCGGGGCCGGTGATGAATGAAAAACTGTTTTTT,CASSPVGAGPVMNEKLFF
-,TRBJ2-5,many,TRBV5-8,TGTGCCAGCAGCTTTAACAGACAGTCTATGAAAGAGACCCAGTACTTC,CASSFNRQSMKETQYF
-,TRBJ1-5,-,TRBV20-1,TGCAGCGCCGGAGGCTACAAAGAGCAGCAGCATTTT,CSAGGYKEQQHF
TRBD1,TRBJ2-1,-,TRBV24-1,TGTGCCACCAGTGACGTACCCAGCAGGGGGTGGGTCACCCTAAATGAGCAGTTCTTC,CATSDVPSRGWVTLNEQFF
-,TRBJ1-5,-,TRBV29-1,TGCAGCGCGAGGCTTGATAGCAATCAGCCCCAGCACTTT,CSARLDSNQPQHF
-,TRBJ1-1,many,TRBV5-4,TGTGCCAGCAGCCGCAAGACAGGTCAGAACACTGAAGCTTTCTTT,CASSRKTGQNTEAFF
-,TRBJ1-1,-,TRBV7-3,TGTGCCACCAGCAAATGGACGAAGAACACTGAAGCTTTGTTT,CATSKWTKNTEALF
-,TRBJ2-3,-,TRBV29-1,TGCAGCGTTGAAGAGGGTGGTTTAGGTGATACGCAGTATTTT,CSVEEGGLGDTQYF
-,TRBJ1-5,-,TRBV12-3/TRBV12-4,TGTGCCAGCATAATAAATCAGCCCCAGCATTTT,CASIINQPQHF
TRBD1,TRBJ1-2,-,TRBV7-2,TGTGCCAGCAGCATTGGCAGGGGGTGGATGACTTATGATTACACCTTC,CASSIGRGWMTYDYTF
TRBD1,TRBJ2-5,-,TRBV19,TGTGCCAGTAGAAGGGACAGGGGGCAAGAGACCCAGTACTTC,CASRRDRGQETQYF